The T cell receptor beta chain under discussion was sequenced for a study of blood T cell repertoires in COVID-19. At the level of the study: Spain, Italy and the United States supplied samples that represented acute and convalescent COVID-19. T cells, B-cell-depleted T cells, or PBMCs supplied cDNA or gDNA.

Per the original methods: Reference gene primer amplification gave estimated nucleated cell counts. The protocol was immunoSEQ multiplex PCR, while the TCRdb copy is restricted to in-frame clones and leaves out a portion. That table supplies the V and J calls and clone size; D and trimming were determined from the DNA. The sample consists of 150,000 to 200,000 clones, about 82% of them appearing once. The germline CDR1 and CDR2 sequences are SQVTM and ANQGSEA. V was trimmed by 4 bases and J by 1 base, leaving 13 bases between them. This CDR3 contains 15 residues. This clone has a single count. This sequence joins TRBV29-1 and TRBJ2-2; D is unresolved. Sequenced: peripheral blood. The sequence was obtained from a woman aged 25 to 39 with acute or convalescent COVID-19. As DNA, the CDR3 is TGCAGCGTTGGTGTTTTTGGCGGGAACACCGGGGAGCTGTTTTTT. Amino acid sequence: CSVGVFGGNTGELFF.